The source of this T cell receptor beta chain is a study of T-cell memory formation after mild COVID-19. Study in general: Among the donors, TCR clusters were largely specific to each donor. Study conclusions and caveats: Nothing showed for sure that second-wave clones peaking on day 37 were SARS-CoV-2 specific. Shrinking CD4+ clones resided mostly in CM and EM, and CD8+ ones in EMRA. Contracting clones from day 15 to 85 had balanced CD4/CD8; later expanders favoured CD4+.

TCRdb reprocessed the 5' RACE reads with MiXCR, giving one entry per CDR3 protein. This sample has over 350,000 distinct CDR3 sequences, with approximately 15% found just once. V shed 0 bases, J shed 4 bases, and the junction held 4 bases outside the gene matches. Germline-derived CDR1 and CDR2 are MNHEY and SVGAGI. The CDR3 spans 16 residues. In the case of this clonotype: Its antigen is not known.

The V gene is TRBV6-5, the J gene TRBJ1-2; 11 bases are shared with TRBD1. Source material: PBMCs or a T cell subset sorted from them (not recorded which). The receptor was derived from a man between 18 and 29 years old who had mild COVID-19 (a few samples of this study predate the infection). Cell type and time point are not known. The CDR3 loop is CASSYSIGTGGYGYTF. In nucleotides, the CDR3 is TGTGCCAGCAGTTACTCGATTGGGACAGGGGGCTATGGCTACACCTTC.